One sample yielded the 28 T cell receptor beta chains listed below, sequenced in a study of cytomegalovirus exposure and HLA in healthy donors. Researchers ran the PCR with 60 Vbeta and 13 Jbeta primers. Sequenced by immunoSEQ multiplex PCR; TCRdb stores in-frame clones only, minus some. There are some 130,000 clones in the sample; around 76% occur only once, and approximately 1.7% lies in the top ten. The sequenced material came from PBMCs. The receptors stem from a woman aged 50 to 60 in good health and CMV-seronegative.

The chain couples TRBV4-3 to TRBJ2-1, with D tentatively TRBD1 (5 bases). V shed 3 bases and J shed 4 bases, with 13 bases lying between them. Germline lookup yields CDR1 LGHNA and CDR2 YSLEER. The CDR3 is 15 residues long. The CDR3 DNA follows: TGCGCCAGCAGCCAGGGTAGACAGAGATACAATGAGCAGTTCTTC. This sequence encodes CASSQGRQRYNEQFF.

The chain combines TRBV10-3 with TRBJ2-4, with 7 bases fitting TRBD1. V lost 6 bases and J lost 1; bases outside the gene matches: 3. The germline CDR1 and CDR2 sequences are ENHRY and SYGVKD. The CDR3 has 14 residues. CDR3 sequence: CAISQDRAKNIQYF. In DNA form, the CDR3 reads TGTGCCATCAGCCAGGACAGGGCCAAAAACATTCAGTACTTC.

The chain is built from TRBV7-6 and TRBJ2-5; 7 positions match TRBD1. The germline V gene encodes CDR1 SGHVS and CDR2 FNYEAQ. This CDR3 is 13 amino acids long. Trimming at V came to 3 bases and at J to 2 bases, leaving 0 bases not matched to a gene. CDR3 in DNA: TGTGCCAGCAGCTTCAGGGGGCAAGAGACCCAGTACTTC. This codes for CASSFRGQETQYF.

V is TRBV19 and J is TRBJ2-2, with TRBD2 identical over 10 bases. Trimming at V came to 7 bases and at J to 3 bases, leaving 5 bases not matched to a gene. The CDR3 consists of 15 residues. Germline assignment: CDR1 LNHDA and CDR2 SQIVND (reference sequence). CDR3 region: CASKSGRAHTGELFF. CDR3 DNA: TGTGCCAGTAAAAGCGGGAGGGCCCACACCGGGGAGCTGTTTTTT.

As regards this clone: One end of the junction fails to match germline, which may point to a read error. The chain recombines TRBV7-9 with TRBJ2-2, with TRBD2 identical over 8 bases. The CDR3 has 15 residues. Germline V gene lookup returns CDR1 SEHNR and CDR2 FQNEAQ (reference sequence). CDR3 in DNA: TGTTCCAGCAGCTTAAGGCGGGAGGTCACCGGGGAGCTGTTTTTT. Translating it yields CSSSLRREVTGELFF.

This clone was seen only a few times. V is TRBV2 and J is TRBJ2-7; 7 bases map to TRBD1. This CDR3 has 14 amino acids. V shed 3 bases and J 3 bases; nucleotides not matched to a gene: 5. Germline-derived CDR1 and CDR2 are SNHLY and FYNNEI. The CDR3, as DNA: TGTGCCAGCAGTGACCGGACAGGCAACTACGAGCAGTACTTC. Translated: CASSDRTGNYEQYF. Complete variable domain (other parts from reference TRBV2 and TRBJ2-7): EPEVTQTPSHQVTQMGQEVILRCVPISNHLYFYWYRQILGQKVEFLVSFYNNEISEKSEIFDDQFSVERPDGSNFTLKIRSTKLEDSAMYFCASSDRTGNYEQYFGPGTRLTVT.

This clone was observed a single time. This sequence joins TRBV10-3 and TRBJ2-2, with D possibly being TRBD1 (5 bases). In germline, CDR1 is ENHRY, CDR2 SYGVKD. V was cut by 8 bases and J by 1 base, with 8 bases left in between. The CDR3 sequence is 13 residues long. CDR3 in DNA: TGTGCCATCGACCAGGGGAACACCGGGGAGCTGTTTTTT. The encoded protein is CAIDQGNTGELFF.

J is TRBJ2-5 and V is TRBV15; D may be TRBD1 (5 bases). The CDR3 has 16 residues. V was shortened by 0 bases and J by 3 bases, with 14 bases between the two germline ends. Per the germline V gene, CDR1 is LNHNV and CDR2 is YYDKDF (reference sequence). CDR3 nucleotide sequence: TGTGCCACCAGCAGAGATCAAAGGGGCAGGGAAGAGACCCAGTACTTC. This codes for CATSRDQRGREETQYF.

This clone was observed a few times. V is TRBV28 and J is TRBJ2-2, with 12 bases matching TRBD2. Germline V gene sequence: CDR1 MDHEN, CDR2 SYDVKM. V lost 4 bases and J lost 3; bases outside the gene matches: 6. This CDR3 is 17 amino acids long. Here the CDR3 DNA reads TGTGCCAGCAGTTCCGTGACTAGCGGGAGATACACCGGGGAGCTGTTTTTT. As protein: CASSSVTSGRYTGELFF.

The chain couples TRBV28 to TRBJ1-2; D unclear. The CDR3 has 12 amino acids. The V gene lost 1 base and the J gene lost 6 bases, with 6 bases spanning the gap. Looked up from germline, CDR1 is MDHEN and CDR2 is SYDVKM. The chain's CDR3 is CASSLSGNGYTF. CDR3 bases: TGTGCCAGCAGTTTATCCGGGAATGGCTACACCTTC.

A remark on this clone: Germline is not matched at one junction end, which may reflect a read error. The chain is built from TRBV7-2 and TRBJ2-7, with D maybe TRBD1 (5 bases). CDR1 is SGHTA and CDR2 is FQGNSA in the germline V gene. The CDR3 extends over 13 amino acids. The CDR3 loop reads CASSLPRGQRMNF. In DNA form, the CDR3 reads TGTGCCAGCAGCTTACCCAGAGGACAACGGATGAACTTC.

This chain links TRBV7-9 with TRBJ1-4, with D hard to call. The CDR3 runs to 17 residues. V gave up 1 base and J gave up 3 bases, with 15 bases separating them. The germline V gene has CDR1 SEHNR and CDR2 FQNEAQ (reference sequence). The CDR3 here is CASSLERFLGSNEKLFF. The DNA of the CDR3 is TGTGCCAGCAGCTTAGAACGTTTCCTAGGCTCTAATGAAAAACTGTTTTTT.

This chain uses TRBV9 with TRBJ2-7; TRBD2 aligns across 12 bases. The junction had 4 bases not matched to a gene; V was cut back by 3 bases and J by 3 bases. The V gene's germline CDR1 is SGDLS and CDR2 YYNGEE. There are 15 residues in the CDR3. The CDR3, as DNA: TGTGCCAGCAGCGCAGAGACTAGCGGGAGCTACGAGCAGTACTTC. Its translation is CASSAETSGSYEQYF.

V usage is TRBV19 and J usage is TRBJ2-3; no reliable D call. Germline CDR1 is LNHDA and CDR2 is SQIVND (reference sequence). V was pared by 11 bases and J by 1 base, with 10 bases between. This CDR3 spans 12 amino acids. The CDR3 bases are TGTGCCTCCTGGAGTGGCACAGATACGCAGTATTTT. It translates to CASWSGTDTQYF. Drawing the rest from reference TRBV19 and TRBJ2-3, the complete variable domain is DGGITQSPKYLFRKEGQNVTLSCEQNLNHDAMYWYRQDPGQGLRLIYYSQIVNDFQKGDIAEGYSVSREKKESFPLTVTSAQKNPTAFYLCASWSGTDTQYFGPGTRLTVL.

The chain carries TRBV19 and TRBJ2-5; 12 bases are a match to TRBD2. The junction had 13 bases not matched to a gene; V was cut back by 5 bases and J by 3 bases. Germline V gives CDR1 LNHDA, CDR2 SQIVND (reference sequence). The CDR3 loop spans 18 amino acids. The CDR3 nucleotides read TGTGCCAGTAGTCATATGGGACTAGCGGGTACAAGGGAAGAGACCCAGTACTTC. Protein product: CASSHMGLAGTREETQYF.

J is TRBJ1-1 and V is TRBV28; TRBD1 is a possible D gene (5 bases). Trimming removed 4 bases from V and 5 bases from J, with 5 bases in between. Germline CDR1 is MDHEN and CDR2 is SYDVKM. This CDR3 is built from 11 residues. The CDR3 region is CASSYRTEAFF. CDR3 in DNA: TGTGCCAGCAGTTACAGGACTGAAGCTTTCTTT.

This clone was recorded a few times. The chain is built from TRBV11-1 and TRBJ1-2; 8 bases line up with TRBD1. V was pared by 4 bases and J by 2 bases, with 6 bases of the junction left unmatched. This CDR3 is built from 15 residues. From germline, CDR1 is SGHAT and CDR2 FQDESV (reference sequence). The CDR3: CASSSRQGLNYGYTF. In DNA form, the CDR3 reads TGTGCCAGCAGCTCGAGACAGGGGCTCAACTATGGCTACACCTTC.

This CDR3 is CASSMERGGWTQYF. The DNA for the CDR3 is TGTGCCAGTAGTATGGAACGGGGTGGGTGGACCCAGTACTTC. The rearrangement joins TRBV19 to TRBJ2-5, with a possible D match to TRBD2 (5 bases). The length of the CDR3 is 14 residues. Germline V CDR1 and CDR2: LNHDA, SQIVND (reference sequence). The V and J ends lost 3 bases and 7 bases respectively, with 15 bases between them. The whole variable domain, remainder taken from reference TRBV19 and TRBJ2-5, is DGGITQSPKYLFRKEGQNVTLSCEQNLNHDAMYWYRQDPGQGLRLIYYSQIVNDFQKGDIAEGYSVSREKKESFPLTVTSAQKNPTAFYLCASSMERGGWTQYFGPGTRLLVL.

The chain carries TRBV6-6 and TRBJ2-7; D may be TRBD2 (5 bases). CDR3 size: 12 residues. The V end was cut by 6 bases, the J end by 7 bases, with 13 bases between. Germline V gene lookup returns CDR1 MNHNY and CDR2 SVGAGI (reference sequence). CDR3 sequence (DNA): TGTGCCAGCAGCCACGCATCGGGGGAGCAGTACGTC. This gives the protein CASSHASGEQYV.

This clone was recorded once. The CDR3 loop reads CASRSQGYHEQYF. In DNA, the CDR3 is TGTGCCAGCAGATCACAGGGTTACCACGAGCAGTACTTC. The chain employs TRBV28 and TRBJ2-7; D is possibly TRBD1 (6 bases). Germline loops: CDR1 MDHEN, CDR2 SYDVKM. V dropped 6 bases and J dropped 5 bases, with 14 bases sitting between them. The CDR3 has 13 amino acids.

The V gene is TRBV7-2, the J gene TRBJ2-2, with 7 bases matching TRBD2. Unmatched junction bases numbered 4, after V lost 0 bases and J lost 6 bases. Germline V gives CDR1 SGHTA, CDR2 FQGNSA. The CDR3 contains 15 residues. The CDR3 is CASSLARTSPGELFF. CDR3 coding DNA: TGTGCCAGCAGCTTAGCCCGGACTAGTCCCGGGGAGCTGTTTTTT.

The chain combines TRBV7-2 with TRBJ2-7; D is possibly TRBD2 (6 bases). Trimming took 6 bases from V and 7 from J, leaving 19 bases between them. The CDR3 length is 14 residues. Germline CDR1 SGHTA, CDR2 FQGNSA. The CDR3 DNA follows: TGTGCCAGCAGTCCCGGGTTACGGGCGGGGGAGCAGTACTTC. It specifies CASSPGLRAGEQYF.

This chain's CDR3 is CASSLAGGEQYV. The CDR3, as DNA: TGTGCCAGCAGCTTAGCAGGGGGAGAGCAGTACGTC. The chain joins TRBV7-8 to TRBJ2-7, with a possible D match to TRBD1 (6 bases). V lost 0 bases and J 7 bases, leaving 7 bases between the germline ends. The CDR3 contains 12 residues. Germline V gene data show CDR1 as SGHVS and CDR2 as FQNEAQ.

This chain links TRBV10-3 with TRBJ2-2; 7 nucleotides line up with TRBD1. This CDR3 has 15 amino acids. V lost 10 bases to trimming and J lost 5 bases; unmatched junction nucleotides: 13. From germline, CDR1 is ENHRY and CDR2 SYGVKD. DNA of the CDR3: TGTGCCAGCCTGCATCCGGGACAGTTTACCGGGGAGCTGTTTTTT. Protein: CASLHPGQFTGELFF.

The rearrangement uses TRBV29-1 and TRBJ2-2; D is unresolved. The CDR3 spans 12 residues. V was clipped by 4 bases and J by 1 base, with 4 bases between them. Germline assignment: CDR1 SQVTM and CDR2 ANQGSEA. The CDR3 loop reads CSVGQNTGELFF. The CDR3 DNA sequence: TGCAGCGTTGGACAGAACACCGGGGAGCTGTTTTTT.

The chain couples TRBV7-2 to TRBJ2-7, with D possibly matching TRBD2 (5 bases). CDR3 length equals 17 residues. The germline CDR1 and CDR2 sequences are SGHTA and FQGNSA. Trimming removed 0 bases from V and 0 bases from J, with 15 bases in between. CDR3 nucleotide sequence: TGTGCCAGCAGCTTAGCTAGGCAAGGACTGAGCTCCTACGAGCAGTACTTC. Translated: CASSLARQGLSSYEQYF.

The chain is built from TRBV4-3 and TRBJ1-5, with D tentatively TRBD1 (6 bases). The CDR3 is 14 amino acids. V lost 2 bases and J lost 7, with 12 bases in between. Germline-derived CDR1 and CDR2 are LGHNA and YSLEER. The CDR3 DNA is TGCGCCAGCAGCCAAAACGGGGGGCAGCAGCCCCAGCATTTT. It is translated as CASSQNGGQQPQHF.

This chain joins TRBV7-9 and TRBJ2-7; no definite D call. V was trimmed by 5 bases and J by 5 bases, leaving 7 bases between them. The CDR3 runs to 11 residues. From germline, CDR1 is SEHNR and CDR2 FQNEAQ (reference sequence). The CDR3 here is CASSIRHEQYV. In DNA, the CDR3 is TGTGCCAGCAGCATCAGGCACGAGCAGTACGTC.